This passage covers 28 T cell receptor beta chains from one sample sequenced in a study of CD8+ T cells in alopecia areata. As part of sample collection, lesional scalp punch biopsies and peripheral blood were taken from alopecia areata patients. The authors extracted RNA and reverse transcribed it into cDNA as the sequencing template. Some clones are missing from TCRdb's copy, which holds only in-frame ones; the method was immunoSEQ multiplex PCR. The table shows around 5,400 clones, with 60% occurring only once. Sequenced sample: skin. Receptor source: a human donor with alopecia areata.

The chain recombines TRBV19 with TRBJ1-2; 9 bases map to TRBD1. The V gene's germline CDR1 is LNHDA and CDR2 SQIVND (reference sequence). This CDR3 has 17 amino acids. V lost 5 bases and J lost 0; bases outside the gene matches: 10. CDR3 amino acids: CASSPPGTGTANYGYTF. The CDR3 coding sequence is TGTGCCAGTAGTCCACCCGGGACAGGGACAGCTAACTATGGCTACACCTTC.

This clone was found once. The rearrangement uses TRBV6-1 and TRBJ2-7, with 10 positions matching TRBD2. This CDR3 is 15 amino acids long. The V gene end was trimmed by 6 bases and the J gene end by 2 bases; junction bases not matched to a gene: 7. CDR1 and CDR2 from the germline V gene are MNHNS and SASEGT. CDR3 in DNA: TGTGCCAGCAGAGCCGAACTAGCGGGAACCTACGAGCAGTACTTC. Protein product: CASRAELAGTYEQYF.

The V call is TRBV6-5, the J call TRBJ2-7; no definite D call. The V and J ends lost 10 bases and 0 bases respectively, with 19 bases between them. Germline assignment: CDR1 MNHEY and CDR2 SVGAGI. This CDR3 has 15 amino acids. The CDR3 reads CATQDPLVFSYEQYF. CDR3 in DNA: TGTGCCACTCAGGACCCCTTAGTATTCTCCTACGAGCAGTACTTC.

The J gene is TRBJ2-7, the V gene TRBV29-1; 9 bases agree with TRBD2. This CDR3 is built from 11 residues. Trimming cost V 7 bases and J 5 bases; bases outside gene matches: 3. The germline V gene has CDR1 SQVTM and CDR2 ANQGSEA. CDR3 sequence reads: CSARTSDEQYF. CDR3 in DNA: TGCAGCGCACGGACTAGCGACGAGCAGTACTTC.

CDR3 bases: TGTGCCTGGAATGGACGGGGGGTAACTGAAGCTTTCTTT. It encodes CAWNGRGVTEAFF. The rearrangement joins TRBV30 to TRBJ1-1; possibly TRBD1 for D (5 bases). V gave up 4 bases and J gave up 5 bases, with 14 bases separating them. The CDR3 extends over 13 amino acids. Germline CDR1 and CDR2: GTSNPN and SVGIG (reference sequence).

Within the sample, this clone is large. The chain joins TRBV19 to TRBJ1-5; tentatively, D is TRBD1 (6 bases). Trimming removed 5 bases from V and 4 bases from J, with 18 bases in between. The length of the CDR3 is 16 residues. The germline gives CDR1 LNHDA, CDR2 SQIVND (reference sequence). DNA of the CDR3: TGTGCCAGTAGTCCTCTACGGGGGCGGAGAAATCAGCCCCAGCATTTT. It is translated as CASSPLRGRRNQPQHF.

This chain connects TRBV4-2 to TRBJ2-2, with 12 bases lining up with TRBD2. V shed 0 bases and J 4 bases; nucleotides not matched to a gene: 9. Germline loops: CDR1 LGHNA, CDR2 YNFKEQ. This CDR3 region has 19 residues. This CDR3 reads CASSQERASGRASTGELFF. CDR3 nucleotide sequence: TGTGCCAGCAGCCAAGAGAGGGCTAGCGGGAGGGCAAGCACCGGGGAGCTGTTTTTT.

This clone was observed a few times. The chain has TRBV5-8 and TRBJ1-1; D might be TRBD1 (6 bases). Germline assignment: CDR1 SGHTS and CDR2 YDEGEE. The CDR3 spans 16 residues. The germline V and J ends were trimmed by 0 bases and 2 bases, with 14 bases remaining between them. The CDR3 DNA reads TGTGCCAGCAGCTTGGGGTCAGGGGCCCCAAACACTGAAGCTTTCTTT. Translation: CASSLGSGAPNTEAFF.

The chain combines TRBV7-9 with TRBJ2-1; a weak D match, TRBD2 (6 bases). Germline CDR1 is SEHNR and CDR2 is FQNEAQ (reference sequence). The CDR3 totals 14 residues. V shed 3 bases and J shed 7 bases, with 13 bases lying between them. The CDR3 coding sequence is TGTGCCAGCAGCTTCGCCGGGAGTGAAAATGAGCAGTTCTTC. As protein: CASSFAGSENEQFF.

This clone appeared a few times. The rearrangement joins TRBV7-5 to TRBJ1-5; no check of the table's D call, TRBD1, against the DNA was made. TRBV7-5 is termed a pseudogene. The CDR3 sequence is 14 residues long. The CDR3 bases are TGTGCCAGCAGTTCTACAGGGGATGATCAGCCCCAGCATTTT. It yields the protein CASSSTGDDQPQHF.

This clone was seen a handful of times. The rearrangement uses TRBV11-2 and TRBJ2-3; either TRBD1 or TRBD2 may fit D (6 bases each). Germline V lookup: CDR1 SGHAT, CDR2 FQNNGV. V lost 5 bases, J lost 1 base, and 22 bases lay in between. The CDR3 is 18 residues long. For the CDR3, the DNA is TGTGCCAGCAGCCCTCCCGGGGGCTGGCGGAGCGGCACAGATACGCAGTATTTT. Protein sequence: CASSPPGGWRSGTDTQYF.

CDR3 sequence: CASSLAATSGTGEQFF. In nucleotides, the CDR3 is TGCGCCAGCAGCTTGGCGGCGACTAGCGGGACTGGTGAGCAGTTCTTC. The J gene is TRBJ2-1, the V gene TRBV5-1; 11 bases match TRBD2. The CDR3 has 16 residues. Germline V lookup: CDR1 SGHRS, CDR2 YFSETQ. The J segment lost 9 bases and the V segment lost 0 bases, leaving 8 bases of the junction unmatched.

The chain has TRBV29-1 and TRBJ2-1, with no clear D. CDR3 length: 11 amino acids. Trimming removed 7 bases at V and 8 bases at J, with 12 bases between. The germline CDR1 and CDR2 sequences are SQVTM and ANQGSEA. CDR3 nucleotide sequence: TGCAGCGCTCCAGGCCTGGATGAGCAGTTCTTC. It codes for CSAPGLDEQFF.

The chain carries TRBV7-2 and TRBJ2-1; D may be TRBD2 (6 bases). The CDR3 spans 14 residues. The V and J ends lost 5 bases and 5 bases respectively, with 13 bases between them. The germline V gene has CDR1 SGHTA and CDR2 FQGNSA. The CDR3 sequence is CASSSRDFNNEQFF. In nucleotides, the CDR3 is TGTGCCAGCAGCAGCCGGGACTTCAACAATGAGCAGTTCTTC.

In this sample, this clone turned up a few times. The chain carries TRBV5-6 and TRBJ2-1; D call uncertain. CDR3 length: 11 residues. Trimming left V 4 bases short and J 9 bases short, with 8 bases between. Per germline, CDR1 SGHDT and CDR2 YYEEEE. CDR3 coding DNA: TGTGCCAGCAGCCTTGCCAGTGAGCAGTTCTTC. Translation gives CASSLASEQFF.

This clone was picked up a small number of times. J is TRBJ1-2 and V is TRBV2; D not certain. Trimming removed 0 bases from V and 8 bases from J, with 7 bases in between. CDR3 length: 12 residues. The germline gives CDR1 SNHLY, CDR2 FYNNEI. CDR3 nucleotides: TGTGCCAGCAGTGAAGCAGGATTAGGCTACACCTTC. Protein sequence: CASSEAGLGYTF.

The genes are TRBV5-1 and TRBJ2-7; D remains ambiguous. V was trimmed by 2 bases and J by 3 bases, leaving 9 bases between them. Germline assignment: CDR1 SGHRS and CDR2 YFSETQ. The CDR3 extends over 13 amino acids. DNA for the CDR3: TGCGCCAGCAGCTTTGGGCAGATCTACGAGCAGTACTTC. Its protein is CASSFGQIYEQYF.

J is TRBJ2-5 and V is TRBV29-1, with 9 bases aligning to TRBD1. The CDR3 runs 14 residues. The germline V gene has CDR1 SQVTM and CDR2 ANQGSEA. Losses at the gene ends were 5 bases for V and 4 bases for J; bases not matched to a gene: 8. The CDR3 here is CSVNPDRGRETQYF. CDR3 sequence (DNA): TGCAGCGTTAACCCGGACAGGGGTAGAGAGACCCAGTACTTC.

The chain's CDR3 is CASSLGQYTEAFF. The CDR3 DNA is TGTGCCAGTAGTTTGGGACAGTACACTGAAGCTTTCTTT. This chain links TRBV19 with TRBJ1-1; 7 positions match TRBD1. This CDR3 contains 13 residues. With V trimmed by 5 bases and J by 3 bases, 3 bases remained unmatched. CDR1 and CDR2 (germline): LNHDA, SQIVND (reference sequence).

V is TRBV9 and J is TRBJ1-6, with D perhaps matching TRBD1 (6 bases). V gave up 3 bases and J gave up 0 bases, with 13 bases separating them. This CDR3 is built from 17 residues. Germline CDR1 reads SGDLS; CDR2 reads YYNGEE. The CDR3 nucleotides are TGTGCCAGCAGCGCCGGGGCACAGGGCTCCTATAATTCACCCCTCCACTTT. Protein product: CASSAGAQGSYNSPLHF.

This clone rates as large. This chain connects TRBV19 to TRBJ2-1, with no clear D. The germline V gene encodes CDR1 LNHDA and CDR2 SQIVND (reference sequence). V was shortened by 5 bases and J by 1 base, with 12 bases between the two germline ends. The CDR3 spans 15 residues. The CDR3 coding sequence is TGTGCCAGTAGTGTGACTCCTGGTTCCTACAATGAGCAGTTCTTC. It is translated as CASSVTPGSYNEQFF.

This clone was counted only a few times. This chain uses TRBV20-1 with TRBJ1-2; no firm D call. The V gene lost 6 bases and the J gene lost 3 bases, with 5 bases spanning the gap. CDR1 and CDR2 (germline): DFQATT, SNEGSKA (reference sequence). This CDR3 is 10 amino acids long. The CDR3 is CSASDYGYTF. CDR3 nucleotide sequence: TGCAGTGCGTCAGACTATGGCTACACCTTC.

The chain recombines TRBV7-7 with TRBJ2-1; 8 bases are a match to TRBD2. The V gene's germline CDR1 is SSHAT and CDR2 FNYEAQ (reference sequence). The CDR3 consists of 14 residues. The trim removed 2 bases at V and 4 bases at J, leaving 1 base unmatched. CDR3 loop: CASSLSGGYNEQFF. CDR3 in DNA: TGTGCCAGCAGCTTAAGCGGGGGTTACAATGAGCAGTTCTTC.

The V and J genes are TRBV6-5 and TRBJ2-7; 8 bases line up with TRBD2. With 8 bases clipped from V and 4 bases from J, the junction kept 13 bases outside the gene matches. The germline V gene encodes CDR1 MNHEY and CDR2 SVGAGI. The CDR3 spans 15 residues. CDR3 coding DNA: TGTGCCAGCCTCCCCTCGGCTAGCGGGTCGTACGAGCAGTACTTC. Encoded protein: CASLPSASGSYEQYF.

This clone was counted only a few times. The chain joins TRBV7-2 to TRBJ2-7; 7 positions agree with TRBD1. The germline CDR1 and CDR2 sequences are SGHTA and FQGNSA. CDR3 length equals 13 residues. The trim removed 3 bases at V and 5 bases at J, leaving 4 bases unmatched. The CDR3 region is CASSFDRANEQYF. The DNA for the CDR3 is TGTGCCAGCAGCTTTGACAGGGCCAACGAGCAGTACTTC. Variable domain in full (rest from reference TRBV7-2 and TRBJ2-7): GAGVSQSPSNKVTEKGKDVELRCDPISGHTALYWYRQSLGQGLEFLIYFQGNSAPDKSGLPSDRFSAERTGGSVSTLTIQRTQQEDSAVYLCASSFDRANEQYFGPGTRLTVT.

This clone showed up just a few times. The rearrangement joins TRBV2 to TRBJ2-1; maybe TRBD1 (6 bases). This CDR3 is 14 amino acids long. Germline CDR1 reads SNHLY; CDR2 reads FYNNEI. Trimming removed 7 bases from V and 1 base from J, with 11 bases in between. CDR3 amino acids: CASIRDNSYNEQFF. In nucleotides, the CDR3 is TGTGCCAGCATAAGGGACAATTCCTACAATGAGCAGTTCTTC.

By sample fraction, this clone is large. The J gene is TRBJ2-4, the V gene TRBV19; a possible D gene is TRBD2 (6 bases). This CDR3 is 10 amino acids long. Germline V gives CDR1 LNHDA, CDR2 SQIVND (reference sequence). V was pared by 10 bases and J by 8 bases, with 9 bases between. The CDR3 sequence: CATEGDIQYF. In DNA form, the CDR3 reads TGTGCCACGGAGGGTGACATTCAGTACTTC.

The chain uses TRBV7-9 and TRBJ2-1; possibly TRBD2 for D (6 bases). Looked up from germline, CDR1 is SEHNR and CDR2 is FQNEAQ (reference sequence). Trimming removed 1 base from V and 5 bases from J, with 12 bases in between. This CDR3 comprises 15 residues. The CDR3, as DNA: TGTGCCAGCAGCTTAGTTTGGACTACCAACAATGAGCAGTTCTTC. Translating it yields CASSLVWTTNNEQFF.